The present TCR beta chain was sequenced within a study of identical twins listed by TCRdb under 2016. Regarding the complete study: To test whether fetal clonotypes persist, this study deep-sequenced TCR alpha and beta repertoires from monozygotic twins, from unrelated adults of various ages, and from cord blood. Replicate twin experiments were performed at different times using different library preparation protocols to rule out contamination.

The V and J ends are trimmed by 8 bases and 0 bases, leaving 20 bases between them. CDR1 and CDR2 (DFQATT, SNEGSKA) derive from the germline V gene (reference sequence). Including the terminal cysteine and phenylalanine, the CDR3 comprises 15 residues. The kept DNA is CDR3 alone, 45 bases in frame from the first base. The full study reports these points: Zero-insertion analyses could be partly confounded by invariant T cells such as MAIT and iNKT, though diverse VJ usage argued against such confounding for most clonotypes. In beta out-of-frame sequences, excess twin sharing was weaker, because having fewer shared sequences lowered the signal-to-noise ratio. Compared with coincidental sharing between unrelated individuals, an excess of low generation-probability sequences was observed among out-of-frame TCR alpha sequences shared between twins. Because the same donors could not be followed over many years, the conclusions depended on cross-sectional statistical analysis. Fewer insertions were carried by abundant cord blood beta clonotypes; a weaker similar trend was observed in young adult naive repertoires, while no such trend was observed in memory repertoires. Recombination models systematically underestimated out-of-frame TCR alpha sharing in monozygotic twins but agreed with sharing between unrelated individuals.

The library was prepared using 5' RACE. Sequencing used an Illumina HiSeq 2000. A universal primer binding site was introduced by template switching, and a unique molecular identifier was present in the final cDNA, enabling accurate counting of TCR cDNA molecules. First-strand cDNA for TCR alpha and beta chains was synthesized from specific primers in the conserved constant-segment region. Each cDNA library was double barcoded, with a SMART-Mk sample barcode plus Illumina barcodes, to control for contamination. TruSeq adapter sequences, together with Illumina sample barcodes, were added in two successive PCR steps. TCR alpha and beta cDNA libraries were sequenced on the Illumina HiSeq platform with custom primers. For the original study's pipeline: Raw reads were processed with MiGEC to extract unique molecular identifiers, and MiXCR was used to determine CDR3 positions. For each individual, recombination models were inferred using an EM algorithm with the repgenHMM and IGoR tools. Shared clonotype analysis was performed with the tcR package in R, normalizing sharing by the product of cloneset sizes. To study raw recombination free of thymic and clonal selection effects, out-of-frame nonproductive sequences were analyzed. The public reads were reprocessed in TCRdb via fastp at Q25 and MiXCR, keeping in-frame beta chains. Every distinct CDR3 protein forms one entry, paired with its most common genes and DNA. The V and J calls shown here were made by TCRdb, not taken from the authors' results. This sample gives 570,000 or so distinct CDR3 sequences in total; nearly 10% of them show up just once. In total, the top ten clones hold approximately 3% of the sample.

About this clonotype itself: The antigen this receptor binds is unknown. No base-level quality is on record; no much larger clone is a single base apart.

Every donor was a healthy Caucasian. Three pairs of female monozygotic twins, all aged about 18 to 30 years, were included in the twin cohort. The RNA used for TCR libraries was isolated from peripheral blood mononuclear cells. A further study also used this sample, focusing on yellow fever vaccine responses in identical twins. The second study also describes: The T cell response to vaccination in identical twins was reported by the authors to appear partly convergent and partly personalized. In identical twins, the study followed T cell clones that responded to the vaccine with precision.

The TCR comes from a woman aged 18-35 years in good health. The rearrangement combines TRBV20-1 with TRBJ2-7, and TRBD2 may be the D gene, going by 6 matching bases. Sequenced sample: PBMCs. The CDR3 protein: CSTLFRRLGSYEQYF. The bases are TGCAGTACTCTCTTTAGAAGACTAGGCTCCTACGAGCAGTACTTC.